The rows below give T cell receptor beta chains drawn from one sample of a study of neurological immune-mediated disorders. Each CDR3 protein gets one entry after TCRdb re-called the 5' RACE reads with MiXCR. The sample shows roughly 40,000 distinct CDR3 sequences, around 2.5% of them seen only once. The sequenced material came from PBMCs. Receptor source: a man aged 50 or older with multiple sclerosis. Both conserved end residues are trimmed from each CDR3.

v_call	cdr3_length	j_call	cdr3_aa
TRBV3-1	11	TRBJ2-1	ASSSLAGGEQF
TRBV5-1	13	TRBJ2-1	ASSLGPTLDNEQF
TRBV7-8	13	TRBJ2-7	ASSLNYEGIREQY
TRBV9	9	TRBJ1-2	ASSADRGYT
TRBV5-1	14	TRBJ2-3	ASSPRGGSVPDTQY
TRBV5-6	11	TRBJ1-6	ASSLRGRTDSH
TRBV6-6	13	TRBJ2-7	ASSYSSSGGYEQY
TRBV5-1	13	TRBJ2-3	ASSLVGGGTDTQY
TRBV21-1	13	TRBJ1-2	ASSKVTVRGRGYT
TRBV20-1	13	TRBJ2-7	SARDLSGGAYEQY
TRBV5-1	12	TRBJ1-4	ASSLGHYNEKLF
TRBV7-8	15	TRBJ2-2	ASSVARAGLMAGELF
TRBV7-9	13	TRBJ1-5	ASSQGVGGGQPQH
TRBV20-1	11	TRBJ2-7	SASRPELYEQY
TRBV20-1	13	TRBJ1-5	SAPTGGGSNQPQH
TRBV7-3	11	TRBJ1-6	ASSLGQNSPLN
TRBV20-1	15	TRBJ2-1	SARGPTGGSSYNEQF
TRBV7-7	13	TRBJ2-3	ASSLDAASTDTQY
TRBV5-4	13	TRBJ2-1	ASRRTSGVDNEQF
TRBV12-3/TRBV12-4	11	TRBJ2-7	ASSFGAQYEQY
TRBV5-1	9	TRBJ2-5	ASSSQETQY
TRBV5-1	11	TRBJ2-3	ASSYGGSDTQY
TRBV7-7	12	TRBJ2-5	ASSLGRGTETQY
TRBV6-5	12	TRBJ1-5	ASSYDSGNQPQH
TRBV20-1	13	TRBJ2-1	SASTTDYSYNEQF
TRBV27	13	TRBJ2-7	ASSPSSGVTYEQY
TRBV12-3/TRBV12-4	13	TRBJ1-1	ASSRIGTGAPEAF
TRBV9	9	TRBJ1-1	ASSSGGAAF
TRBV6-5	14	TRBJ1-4	ASSYSIGRGDEKLF
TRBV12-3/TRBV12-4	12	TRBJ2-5	ASRPGTSRSTQY
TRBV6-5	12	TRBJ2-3	ASSTAGSPDTQY
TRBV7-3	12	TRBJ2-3	ASSLNPNTDTQY
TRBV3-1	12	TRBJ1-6	ASSATGGGSPLH
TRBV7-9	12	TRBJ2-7	ASSSDSQALEQY
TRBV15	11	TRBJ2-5	ATSRNRRETQY
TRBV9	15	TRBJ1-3	ASSEGGGRNSGNTIY
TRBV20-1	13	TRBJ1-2	SARDRTGNNYGYT
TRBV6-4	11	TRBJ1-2	ASSDGEAGGYT
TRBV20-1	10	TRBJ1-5	SAIRAGQPQH
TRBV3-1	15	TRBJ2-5	ASSSLREICNQETQY
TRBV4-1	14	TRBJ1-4	ASSQDYRATNEKLF
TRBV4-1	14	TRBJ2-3	ASSFTVGGTTDTQY
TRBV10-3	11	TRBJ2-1	AIPRASFNEQF
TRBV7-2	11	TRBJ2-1	ASSLVGGYEQF
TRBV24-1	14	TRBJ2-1	ATSGWQPSSYNEQF
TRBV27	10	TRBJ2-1	ASSVTGVEQF
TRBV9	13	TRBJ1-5	ASSQEGGRDQPQH
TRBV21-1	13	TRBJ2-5	ASSKGSLGQETQY